Shown below are 10 T cell receptor beta chains from a single sample sequenced in a study of cytomegalovirus exposure and HLA in healthy donors. Researchers ran the PCR with 60 Vbeta and 13 Jbeta primers. Profiling relied on immunoSEQ multiplex PCR, and the TCRdb table lists in-frame clones only, not all of them. The sample carries some 65,000 clones, just over 65% recorded once. Sequences were obtained from PBMCs. Every receptor here comes from a woman in her thirties in good health and CMV-seronegative.

This clone was observed a few times. The chain employs TRBV5-1 and TRBJ1-3; 7 nucleotides align to TRBD1. Trimming took 4 bases from V and 9 from J; bases not matched to a gene: 13. The CDR3 contains 15 residues. In germline, CDR1 is SGHRS, CDR2 YFSETQ. CDR3: CASSVKPGTDSTIYF. Written as DNA, the CDR3 is TGCGCCAGCAGCGTAAAACCCGGGACAGATAGCACCATATATTTT.

This clone has a single count. This sequence joins TRBV2 and TRBJ2-7; 13 bases are a match to TRBD2. CDR3 length: 16 residues. V dropped 6 bases and J dropped 5; count of bases not matched to a gene: 10. The germline gives CDR1 SNHLY, CDR2 FYNNEI. CDR3 nucleotide sequence: TGTGCCAGCAGGGACCGAACTAGCGGGGGGGCAAACGAGCAGTACTTC. Translated, it gives CASRDRTSGGANEQYF. Based on the CDR3 plus reference TRBV2 and TRBJ2-7, the full variable domain is EPEVTQTPSHQVTQMGQEVILRCVPISNHLYFYWYRQILGQKVEFLVSFYNNEISEKSEIFDDQFSVERPDGSNFTLKIRSTKLEDSAMYFCASRDRTSGGANEQYFGPGTRLTVT.

The CDR3 DNA sequence: TGTGCCATCAGTGCCCAGGAGGAAACGCAGTACTTC. The encoded protein is CAISAQEETQYF. This chain joins TRBV10-3 and TRBJ2-7; D may be TRBD2 (5 bases). Germline V lookup: CDR1 ENHRY, CDR2 SYGVKD. The CDR3 extends over 12 amino acids. Between the trimmed V and J ends, which lost 4 bases and 9 bases, there was a span of 13 bases.

The chain links TRBV7-2 to TRBJ2-7; D is unclear. This CDR3 is built from 12 residues. Trimming cost V 8 bases and J 1 base, with 9 bases left between them. Germline V CDR1 and CDR2: SGHTA, FQGNSA. The chain's CDR3 is CASAEFSYEQYF. CDR3 in DNA: TGTGCCAGCGCGGAGTTTTCCTACGAGCAGTACTTC.

V is TRBV27 and J is TRBJ2-5; perhaps TRBD2 as D (5 bases). Germline values: CDR1 MNHEY, CDR2 SMNVEV (reference sequence). The CDR3 consists of 15 residues. Trimming shortened V by 5 bases and J by 5 bases, and 18 bases separated the two germline ends. CDR3 residues: CASSQPGRRRETQYF. CDR3 nucleotides: TGTGCCAGCAGTCAGCCCGGACGGAGGCGCGAGACCCAGTACTTC.

The rearrangement joins TRBV6-4 to TRBJ2-1; 7 nucleotides agree with TRBD2. The trim removed 4 bases at V and 6 bases at J, leaving 3 bases unmatched. The CDR3 loop spans 13 amino acids. Germline V CDR1 and CDR2: MRHNA, SNTAGT. The CDR3 reads CASSVGGINEQFF. Here the CDR3 DNA reads TGTGCCAGCAGTGTGGGAGGGATCAATGAGCAGTTCTTC.

The CDR3 DNA follows: TGTGCCAGCAGCCCTGACAGGGGTGGGTACGAGCAGTACTTC. Residues: CASSPDRGGYEQYF. The chain uses TRBV7-2 and TRBJ2-7; TRBD1 agrees at 8 bases. Germline-derived CDR1 and CDR2 are SGHTA and FQGNSA. This CDR3 contains 14 residues. After removal of 5 bases from V and 4 bases from J, the junction contained 7 bases not matched to a gene.

V gene TRBV11-3 combines with J gene TRBJ1-5; D is perhaps TRBD1 (5 bases). This CDR3 contains 17 residues. V shed 1 base and J shed 6 bases, with 19 bases lying between them. The germline gives CDR1 SGHNT, CDR2 YENEEA. CDR3 in DNA: TGTGCCAGCAGCTTAGCCTTCTGTAAGGGGCGAAGTCAGCCCCAGCATTTT. It yields the protein CASSLAFCKGRSQPQHF.

This clone has only a few counts. The V call is TRBV6-4, the J call TRBJ2-3; D call uncertain. In germline, CDR1 is MRHNA, CDR2 SNTAGT. The CDR3 is made up of 13 amino acids. V gave up 4 bases and J gave up 2 bases, with 7 bases separating them. CDR3 loop: CASSGALTDTQYF. CDR3 in DNA: TGTGCCAGCAGTGGGGCCCTCACAGATACGCAGTATTTT.

V is TRBV28 and J is TRBJ1-4, with D perhaps matching TRBD1 (6 bases). Looked up from germline, CDR1 is MDHEN and CDR2 is SYDVKM. This CDR3 is 16 amino acids long. Trimming removed 3 bases at V and 4 bases at J, with 15 bases between. In DNA, the CDR3 is TGTGCCAGCAGTTTGGGCGCGGGGGCGAATAATGAAAAACTGTTTTTT. Translation gives CASSLGAGANNEKLFF.